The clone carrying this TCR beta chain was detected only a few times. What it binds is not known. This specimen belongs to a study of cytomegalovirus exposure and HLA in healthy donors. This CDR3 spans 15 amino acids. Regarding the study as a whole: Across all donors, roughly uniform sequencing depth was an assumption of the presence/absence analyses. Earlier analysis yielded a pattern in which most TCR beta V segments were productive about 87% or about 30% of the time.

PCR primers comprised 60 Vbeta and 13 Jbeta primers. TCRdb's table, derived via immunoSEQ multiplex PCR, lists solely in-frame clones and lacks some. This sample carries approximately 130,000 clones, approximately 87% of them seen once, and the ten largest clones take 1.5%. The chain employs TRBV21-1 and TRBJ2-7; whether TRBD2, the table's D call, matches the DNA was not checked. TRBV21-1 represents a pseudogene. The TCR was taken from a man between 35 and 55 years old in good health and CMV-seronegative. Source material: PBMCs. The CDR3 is CASSSYSGSSYEQYF. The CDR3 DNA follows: TGTGCCAGCAGCAGTTATAGCGGGAGTTCCTACGAGCAGTACTTC.